One sample yielded the 16 T cell receptor beta chains listed below, sequenced in a study of blood T cell repertoires in COVID-19 (TCRdb year 2020). Library creation used the immunoSEQ multiplex PCR assay. TCRdb retrieved this table from immuneACCESS and kept in-frame rearrangements only. Not all clones are present; in checked studies, unresolved V genes account for under half, and no reason is known for the remainder. The sample table records roughly 220,000 clones; around 90% of these occur just once. The ten largest clones add up to just over 2.5% of the sample. The sample comprised PBMCs or T cells enriched from blood (not recorded which). The receptor set was obtained from a woman aged 25 to 39 who had recovered from COVID-19.

J is TRBJ1-2 and V is TRBV5-1; the match to TRBD1 covers 8 bases. The ends lost 4 bases at V and 13 bases at J; junction bases unmatched: 12. CDR3 length equals 13 residues. The germline gives CDR1 SGHRS, CDR2 YFSETQ. CDR3 residues: CASSRAVQGGTTF. CDR3 DNA: TGCGCCAGCAGCCGAGCCGTACAGGGGGGGACCACCTTC.

This chain connects TRBV29-1 to TRBJ1-2, with D perhaps matching TRBD1 (5 bases). V shed 1 base and J shed 4 bases, with 10 bases lying between them. The CDR3 is 13 amino acids. The germline CDR1 and CDR2 sequences are SQVTM and ANQGSEA. Written as DNA, the CDR3 is TGCAGCGTTGAAGCGGGGGAGGGCTATGGCTACACCTTC. Translating it yields CSVEAGEGYGYTF.

The J gene is TRBJ1-1, the V gene TRBV19, with TRBD1 matching 9 bases. This CDR3 has 15 amino acids. Germline V gene lookup returns CDR1 LNHDA and CDR2 SQIVND (reference sequence). Trimming removed 5 bases from V and 4 bases from J; junction bases left unmatched: 8. CDR3 protein: CASSSGTGFRTEAFF. CDR3 nucleotides: TGTGCCAGTAGTTCCGGGACAGGGTTTCGCACTGAAGCTTTCTTT.

This rearrangement joins TRBV11-2 to TRBJ2-7; D is unresolved. The CDR3 runs 14 residues. Germline CDR1 and CDR2: SGHAT and FQNNGV. Trimming removed 5 bases at V and 3 bases at J, with 14 bases between. This chain's CDR3 is CASSESGPDYEQYF. The CDR3 coding sequence is TGTGCCAGCAGCGAGAGTGGGCCGGACTACGAGCAGTACTTC. Full variable domain (rest looked up from reference TRBV11-2 and TRBJ2-7): EAGVAQSPRYKIIEKRQSVAFWCNPISGHATLYWYQQILGQGPKLLIQFQNNGVVDDSQLPKDRFSAERLKGVDSTLKIQPAKLEDSAVYLCASSESGPDYEQYFGPGTRLTVT.

The CDR3 DNA follows: TGTGCCAGTAGTAAGGGGACAGGGGAGAACACTGAAGCTTTCTTT. Translated: CASSKGTGENTEAFF. The V and J genes are TRBV19 and TRBJ1-1; 10 bases align to TRBD1. Germline lookup yields CDR1 LNHDA and CDR2 SQIVND (reference sequence). This CDR3 contains 15 residues. V trimming: 4 bases; J trimming: 1 base; junction bases outside the gene matches: 3.

The chain links TRBV5-1 to TRBJ1-1; 7 nucleotides match TRBD1. V lost 4 bases and J lost 3; bases outside the gene matches: 9. This CDR3 has 15 amino acids. Germline CDR1 reads SGHRS; CDR2 reads YFSETQ. CDR3 in DNA: TGCGCCAGCAGCCAGAGGACAGGCAGGGACACTGAAGCTTTCTTT. Residues: CASSQRTGRDTEAFF.

V and J are TRBV7-2 and TRBJ1-6; 8 nucleotides line up with TRBD1. V lost 3 bases, J lost 7 bases, and 2 bases stayed unmatched. This CDR3 spans 14 amino acids. Germline values: CDR1 SGHTA, CDR2 FQGNSA. The CDR3 DNA reads as TGTGCCAGCAGCTTTGACAGGGGAAATTCACCCCTCCACTTT. It specifies CASSFDRGNSPLHF.

This chain uses TRBV5-4 with TRBJ2-5, with 7 bases that match TRBD2. Looked up from germline, CDR1 is SGHNT and CDR2 is YYREEE (reference sequence). Unmatched junction bases numbered 1, after V lost 2 bases and J lost 3 bases. The length of the CDR3 is 13 residues. CDR3 DNA sequence: TGTGCCAGCAGCTTTGGACTAGAAGAGACCCAGTACTTC. It specifies CASSFGLEETQYF.

The chain couples TRBV5-3 to TRBJ2-1, with D tentatively TRBD1 (6 bases). Being an ORF, TRBV5-3 has a function that is uncertain. The CDR3 runs to 14 residues. The V and J ends lost 4 bases and 12 bases respectively, with 20 bases between them. The chain's CDR3 is CARSPGGPIFWQFF. DNA of the CDR3: TGTGCCAGAAGCCCTGGGGGCCCCATCTTTTGGCAGTTCTTC.

The rearrangement links TRBV19 to TRBJ2-1; D is perhaps TRBD1 (6 bases). This CDR3 is 14 amino acids long. Trimming took 4 bases from V and 12 from J, leaving 19 bases between them. Germline CDR1 is LNHDA and CDR2 is SQIVND (reference sequence). CDR3 region: CASSKGGSLRGQFF. The CDR3 bases are TGTGCCAGTAGTAAAGGGGGAAGCCTTCGCGGGCAGTTCTTC.

The count of this clone is one. The chain carries TRBV13 and TRBJ2-3; a weak D match, TRBD2 (5 bases). CDR3 length: 16 residues. The ends were cut back, 5 bases at V and 3 bases at J, with 18 bases in the middle. Looked up from germline, CDR1 is PRHDT and CDR2 is FYEKMQ (reference sequence). CDR3 region: CASSTERSSETDTQYF. CDR3 bases: TGTGCCAGCAGCACCGAGCGGTCCAGCGAAACAGATACGCAGTATTTT.

CDR3 region: CASSQVDRGQGRDTQYF. For the CDR3, the DNA is TGTGCCAGCAGCCAAGTGGACCGAGGACAGGGGAGAGATACGCAGTATTTT. The chain joins TRBV14 to TRBJ2-3, with 9 bases lining up with TRBD1. Germline CDR1 is SGHDN and CDR2 is FVKESK. CDR3 length: 17 amino acids. The V gene end was trimmed by 1 base and the J gene end by 5 bases; junction bases not matched to a gene: 10.

This sequence joins TRBV7-6 and TRBJ1-5; 9 nucleotides align to TRBD1. V was pared by 4 bases and J by 3 bases, with 16 bases of the junction left unmatched. This CDR3 is built from 19 residues. The germline V gene has CDR1 SGHVS and CDR2 FNYEAQ. The CDR3 loop reads CASSSLEYRGRMDNQPQHF. As DNA, the CDR3 is TGTGCCAGCAGCTCGCTGGAATACAGGGGGCGAATGGACAATCAGCCCCAGCATTTT. The full variable domain, its missing parts supplied by reference TRBV7-6 and TRBJ1-5, is GAGVSQSPRYKVTKRGQDVALRCDPISGHVSLYWYRQALGQGPEFLTYFNYEAQQDKSGLPNDRFSAERPEGSISTLTIQRTEQRDSAMYRCASSSLEYRGRMDNQPQHFGDGTRLSIL.

The CDR3 here is CASSLNGGDQPQHF. As DNA, the CDR3 is TGTGCCAGCAGCTTAAACGGAGGGGATCAGCCCCAGCATTTT. The chain employs TRBV7-2 and TRBJ1-5, with D tentatively TRBD1 (5 bases). V lost 2 bases to trimming and J lost 5 bases, with 10 bases between them. The germline gives CDR1 SGHTA, CDR2 FQGNSA. This CDR3 comprises 14 residues.

V and J are TRBV15 and TRBJ2-1; TRBD2 matches at 9 bases. The V and J ends lost 1 base and 6 bases, in that order; junction bases with no gene match: 7. CDR3 length: 16 residues. Per germline, CDR1 LNHNV and CDR2 YYDKDF (reference sequence). In DNA, the CDR3 is TGTGCCACCAGCAGAGGCTTAGCGGGAGAGGGCAATGAGCAGTTCTTC. Translation gives CATSRGLAGEGNEQFF.

The V gene is TRBV12-3 or TRBV12-4, the J gene TRBJ1-6, with D tentatively TRBD1 (5 bases). V was cut by 6 bases and J by 9 bases, with 12 bases left in between. The CDR3 extends over 13 amino acids. The CDR3 loop reads CASSPGAVSPLHF. The CDR3 nucleotides read TGTGCCAGCAGCCCTGGGGCCGTTTCACCCCTCCACTTT.